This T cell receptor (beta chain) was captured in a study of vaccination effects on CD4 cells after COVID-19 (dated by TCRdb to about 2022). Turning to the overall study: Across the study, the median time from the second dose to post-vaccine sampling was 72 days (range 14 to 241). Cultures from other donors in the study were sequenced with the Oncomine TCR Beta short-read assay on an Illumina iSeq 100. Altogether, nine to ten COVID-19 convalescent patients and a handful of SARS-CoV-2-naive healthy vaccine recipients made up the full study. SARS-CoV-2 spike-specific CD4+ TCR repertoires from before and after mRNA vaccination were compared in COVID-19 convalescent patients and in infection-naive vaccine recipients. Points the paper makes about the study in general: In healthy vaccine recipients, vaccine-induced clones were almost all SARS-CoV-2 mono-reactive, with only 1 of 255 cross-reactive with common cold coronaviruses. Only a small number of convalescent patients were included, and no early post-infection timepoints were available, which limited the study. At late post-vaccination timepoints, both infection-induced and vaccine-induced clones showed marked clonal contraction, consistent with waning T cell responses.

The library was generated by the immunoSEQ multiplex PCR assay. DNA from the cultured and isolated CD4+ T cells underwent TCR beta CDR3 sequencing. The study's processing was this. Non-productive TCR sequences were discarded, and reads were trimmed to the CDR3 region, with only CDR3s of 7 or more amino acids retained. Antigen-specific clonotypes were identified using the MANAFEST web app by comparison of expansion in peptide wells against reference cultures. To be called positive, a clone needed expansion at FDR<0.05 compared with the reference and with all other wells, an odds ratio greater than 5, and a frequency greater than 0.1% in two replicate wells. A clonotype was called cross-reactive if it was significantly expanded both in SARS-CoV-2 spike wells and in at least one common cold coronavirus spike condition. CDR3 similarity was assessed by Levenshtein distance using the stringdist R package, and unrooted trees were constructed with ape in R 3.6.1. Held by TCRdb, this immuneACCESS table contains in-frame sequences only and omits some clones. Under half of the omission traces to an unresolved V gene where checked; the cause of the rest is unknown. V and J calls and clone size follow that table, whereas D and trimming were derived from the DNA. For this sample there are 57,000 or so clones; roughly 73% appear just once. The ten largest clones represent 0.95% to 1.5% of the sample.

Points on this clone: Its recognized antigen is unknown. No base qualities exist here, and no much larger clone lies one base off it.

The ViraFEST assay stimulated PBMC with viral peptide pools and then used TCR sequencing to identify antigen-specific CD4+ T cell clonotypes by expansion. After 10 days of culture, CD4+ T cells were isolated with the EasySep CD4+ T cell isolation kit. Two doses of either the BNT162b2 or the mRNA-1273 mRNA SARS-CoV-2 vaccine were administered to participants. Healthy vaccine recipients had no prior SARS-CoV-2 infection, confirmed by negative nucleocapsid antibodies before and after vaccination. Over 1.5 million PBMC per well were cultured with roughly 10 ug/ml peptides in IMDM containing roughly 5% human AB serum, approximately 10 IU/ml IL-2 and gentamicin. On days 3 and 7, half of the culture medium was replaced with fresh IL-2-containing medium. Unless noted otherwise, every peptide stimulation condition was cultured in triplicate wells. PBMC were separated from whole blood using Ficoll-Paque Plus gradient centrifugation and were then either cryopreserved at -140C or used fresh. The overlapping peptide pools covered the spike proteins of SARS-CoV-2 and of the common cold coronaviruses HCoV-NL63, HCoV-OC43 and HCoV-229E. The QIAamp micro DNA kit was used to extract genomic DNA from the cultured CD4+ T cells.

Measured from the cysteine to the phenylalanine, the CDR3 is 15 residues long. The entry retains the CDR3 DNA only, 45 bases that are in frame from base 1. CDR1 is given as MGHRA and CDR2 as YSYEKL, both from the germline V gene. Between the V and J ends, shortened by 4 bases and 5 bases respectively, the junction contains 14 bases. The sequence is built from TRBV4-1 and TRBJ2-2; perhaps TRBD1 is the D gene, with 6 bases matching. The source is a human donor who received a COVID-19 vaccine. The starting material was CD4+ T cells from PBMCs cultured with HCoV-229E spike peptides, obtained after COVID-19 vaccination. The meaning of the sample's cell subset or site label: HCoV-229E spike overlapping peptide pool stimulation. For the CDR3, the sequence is CASSRGQGWTGELFF. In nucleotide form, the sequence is TGCGCCAGCAGCCGGGGTCAGGGGTGGACCGGGGAGCTGTTTTTT.